The subject of this entry is one TCR beta chain. In its sample, this clone was seen a few times. No antigen is known for it. The input lacks base qualities; no much larger clone sits a single base away. This sample stems from a study of cytomegalovirus exposure and HLA in healthy donors (dated by TCRdb to about 2017). About the full investigation: According to an earlier analysis of 587 of the donors, about 179 million T cells yielded some 110 million unique TCR beta sequences and about 280 Gb of sequence data. An early release covering just under 650 HLA-typed donors comprised 300 to 350 gigabases of sequencing data and around 80 million unique TCR sequences. To decide whether each TCR beta V gene segment behaved as functional or pseudogenic, an earlier analysis of approximately 620 of the donors relied on high-throughput TCR beta sequencing. All discovery cohort repertoires had been generated using a single sequencing platform. In a later genetic analysis, genome-wide SNP genotypes for about three fifths of the roughly 670 donors were used, and that subset was treated as a discovery cohort. The number of typed donors differed by locus: about 620-640 for A, B, C, DRB1 and DQB1; approximately 520 for DQA1; around 580 for DPA1; and some 470 for DPB1. Besides the first cohort of around 670 subjects, a separate validation cohort made up of 120 different subjects was used. In the later analysis, no new phenotypic data were used to find candidate immune exposures; instead, reliance was placed on TCR beta sequences and their occurrence across donors. To predict cytomegalovirus infection status, the study brought together high-throughput TCR immunosequencing, statistical association of individual TCRs with disease status, and machine learning. The study was designed to test whether signatures of past pathogen exposure could be identified by cataloging public T cell receptors. A handful of DR-DQ haplotypes were treated as single units for association and clustering because of strong linkage in the cohort. Donor age, sex, ethnicity and CMV serostatus were collected together with the repertoire data. The study used immunosequencing to profile the T cell repertoires of 670 or so subjects and linked those repertoires to cytomegalovirus serostatus. Both class I and class II loci were covered by HLA typing, at four-digit resolution. In a later analysis, previously published TCR beta repertoires from 500 to 750 donors were re-analyzed and high-resolution HLA genotyping was added so that TCR occurrence patterns could be studied. Of the roughly 430 genotyped donors, 65% to 90% fell in the genetic ancestry cluster associated with self-reported Caucasian donors. On average, about 200,000 unique TCR beta nucleotide sequences were sequenced per donor among 398 genotyped donors of the cohort, with roughly 18% of those sequences being non-productive. The paper's findings and limits, for the study overall: Sequencing depth was assumed to be roughly uniform across donors in the presence/absence analyses, though that assumption may not hold. In a later genetic analysis, a missense DCLRE1C variant was associated with V-gene and J-gene trimming of TCR beta chains, and the association was replicated in an independent cohort. This cohort had only TCR beta chains sequenced, and the lack of alpha or paired-chain data limited which features could be detected. Several of the top co-occurrence clusters appeared to be linked to parvovirus B19, influenza, CMV and Epstein-Barr virus, according to a later analysis. HLA typing was unavailable for some donors at each locus, so association tests used only the typed subset. The sequencing pipeline was judged likely to have produced a cluster of highly shared sequence variants as a technical artifact. In the study, some 160 TCR beta chains were listed as associated with cytomegalovirus. When HLA alleles, especially DR and DQ, strongly co-occurred, TCR associations were difficult to assign to individual alleles. Because the 87-base-pair reads could not distinguish some IMGT-functional V segments, including TRBV6-2 and TRBV6-3, those segments were excluded. Most TCR sequences were seen in very few donors, while some public TCRs were found in many individuals. The authors suggested that the approach could potentially be extended to other disease states and immunological phenotypes. A further reported finding was that TCR beta sequences accurately predicted the HLA-A and HLA-B alleles for most subjects in the first cohort. According to a later analysis, TCR association rates differed among HLA loci, with DRB1 alleles showing the most associated TCRs and HLA-C alleles showing the fewest. Immune exposure information for the cohort was limited to CMV serostatus. Correlated functional status among segregating V segments might reflect linkage disequilibrium, but an unknown experimental factor could not be ruled out. A few of the identified cytomegalovirus-associated TCR beta chains were confirmed in vitro to be specific for cytomegalovirus antigens. Compared with equally common non-associated chains, HLA-associated TCR beta chains in a later analysis were more clonally expanded and had lower generation probabilities. According to a later analysis, most CMV-associated TCR beta chains appeared to be HLA-restricted, and the HLA associations seemed to be driven largely by CMV exposure. The earlier analysis of some 560 of the donors excluded 15 to 20 rarely observed V segments, including chromosome 9 orphons, because counts were too low. A later analysis associated 15,000 or so TCR beta sequences with specific HLA alleles at a false discovery rate of 0.05. The classifier was reported to diagnose cytomegalovirus status with high specificity and sensitivity in both the original cohort and the validation cohort. In an earlier analysis of approximately 590 of the donors, most TCR beta V segments appeared in productive rearrangements about 90% or about 30% of the time, broadly matching IMGT annotations. Compared with the roughly 720-donor mean, donors in an Asian-associated ancestry cluster had fewer N-insertions in productive TCRs, according to a later genetic analysis.

The CDR3 measures 13 amino acids from cysteine to phenylalanine. Only CDR3 DNA remains: 39 bases, in frame from the first base. V was cut back by 1 base and J by 3 bases, leaving a gap of 8 bases between them. The germline V gene supplies CDR1 SGHRS and CDR2 YFSETQ. The cohort comprised around 700 healthy bone marrow donors. At the time of sampling, all cohort members were nominally healthy, though unrecorded immune exposures were likely present. The donor tested CMV seropositive, placing the donor among the 250 to 350 seropositive members of the cohort. A peripheral blood sample was provided by each donor, and peripheral blood mononuclear cells were used for TCR beta sequencing. The Qiagen DNeasy Blood Extraction Kit was used to extract genomic DNA from the blood cell samples. Receptors were amplified or captured by the immunoSEQ multiplex PCR assay. The multiplex PCR relied on a mix of 60 forward primers for TCR Vbeta segments and 13 reverse primers for TCR Jbeta segments. The CDR3 region of rearranged TCR beta genes was amplified from genomic DNA with a multiplex PCR assay. Amplified TCR beta libraries were sequenced as 87-base-pair reads on the Illumina HiSeq System. The study's processing was this. A later analysis counted about 76 million unique TCR beta chains across the roughly 700 repertoires, and around 9.9 million of these chains were shared by at least two donors. Raw reads were error-corrected and collapsed into unique sequences with a nearest-neighbor algorithm that merged closely related sequences to remove PCR and sequencing errors. To assign V, D and J gene segments, CDR3 sequences were aligned to IMGT reference sequences. For a sequence to be retained, a match of at least six nucleotides to both a V gene segment and a J gene segment was required. A rearrangement was called productive if the CDR3 had no stop codons and remained in frame with V and J, and every other rearrangement was called non-productive. CDR3 was defined according to IMGT convention as the region running from the second conserved V-encoded cysteine to the conserved J-encoded phenylalanine. Sequences without an unambiguous match to a single V gene segment were excluded from the earlier analysis of about 630 of the donors. In an earlier analysis of roughly 500 of the donors, V segments were called functional above 56.7% productive rearrangements and were called segregating when the between-donor standard deviation exceeded 5%. A statistical classification framework was developed to diagnose cytomegalovirus status using the catalog of TCR beta chain sequences. V and J gene assignment, in a later analysis, came from comparing TCR nucleotide sequences with IMGT/GENE-DB human TR gene sequences. Using the TCRdist pipeline, a later analysis assigned CDR3 sequences along with most-parsimonious VDJ recombination scenarios. In a later analysis, each TCR beta chain was defined by its CDR3 amino acid sequence together with its V-gene family, and reads without a unique V-gene family were excluded. To address suspected cross-contamination and a sequencing artifact, a later analysis removed 592 highly shared, low-generation-probability nucleotide sequences. In a later analysis, a clonal expansion index was calculated for each public chain from normalized within-repertoire ranks of inferred template counts. A later analysis computed generation probabilities with a VDJ recombination model fitted to out-of-frame rearrangements, and checked the results against IGoR. A later analysis scored TCR-TCR, TCR-HLA and TCR-CMV co-occurrence with hypergeometric tests, applying a repertoire-size bias correction to TCR pairs. To estimate false discovery rates, a later analysis permuted the HLA or CMV assignments 20 times. In a later analysis, co-occurring TCRs were grouped using DBSCAN, with TCRdist sequence similarity added in when clustering inside HLA-allele-positive subsets. Repertoires with fewer than 30,000 or more than 120,000 public chains were left out of co-occurrence clustering, as were several repertoires with anomalous nucleotide sharing. Not all clones reach the TCRdb copy of this immuneACCESS table, which keeps in-frame sequences only. Checked studies attribute under half of the gap to unresolved V genes and leave the rest unexplained. That table supplies the V and J calls and clone size; D and trimming were determined from the DNA. Recorded for this sample are some 140,000 clones; around two thirds of them occurred a single time. 4.3% of the sample rests with the top ten.

Here the chain combines TRBV5-1 and TRBJ2-7; the D gene assignment is ambiguous. The source is a man younger than 30 in good health and CMV-seropositive. Material for sequencing was PBMCs. The DNA is as follows: TGCGCCAGCAGCTTGTCACTATTCTACGAGCAGTACTTC. The translation is CASSLSLFYEQYF. With all but the CDR3 taken from the reference TRBV5-1 and TRBJ2-7 genes, the full variable domain is: KAGVTQTPRYLIKTRGQQVTLSCSPISGHRSVSWYQQTPGQGLQFLFEYFSETQRNKGNFPGRFSGRQFSNSRSEMNVSTLELGDSALYLCASSLSLFYEQYFGPGTRLTVT.